Listed below are T cell receptor beta chains from one sample, sequenced in a study of T cells after yellow fever vaccination. TCRdb re-derived calls from the 5' RACE reads in MiXCR, one entry per CDR3 protein. The sample lists approximately 150,000 distinct CDR3 sequences; roughly 8% were seen once. Sequencing was performed on CD4+ T cells sorted from PBMCs, taken 5 days after the yellow fever booster vaccination. The receptors stem from a man aged 25-40 years who received the YFV17D yellow fever vaccine. The CDR3 runs from the conserved cysteine through the conserved F or W. Each record gives: V gene, D gene, J gene, clone size, CDR3 protein, CDR3 DNA. D genes are given only for firm matches. Sizes are listed as once, few or many counts, or a class when the clone is expanded.

>TRBV6-2/TRBV6-3|TRBD2|TRBJ2-3|few
CASSESGLAIGDTQYF
TGTGCCAGCAGTGAGTCGGGACTAGCCATCGGGGATACGCAGTATTTT
>TRBV18|-|TRBJ2-1|many
CASSPYNEQFF
TGTGCCAGCTCTCCCTACAATGAGCAGTTCTTC
>TRBV5-1|-|TRBJ1-2|few
CASSLDVGANYGYTF
TGCGCCAGCAGCTTGGATGTGGGCGCTAACTATGGCTACACCTTC
>TRBV7-2|-|TRBJ2-5|many
CASNRGGAETQYF
TGTGCCAGCAACAGGGGGGGGGCAGAGACCCAGTACTTC
>TRBV6-1|TRBD2|TRBJ2-7|few
CASSRSGTTYEQYF
TGTGCCAGCAGTCGTAGCGGGACGACCTACGAGCAGTACTTC
>TRBV2|-|TRBJ2-2|many
CASHSPGLNTGELFF
TGTGCCAGCCATAGCCCGGGACTTAACACCGGGGAGCTGTTTTTT
>TRBV7-2|TRBD2|TRBJ2-5|many
CASSPRLAGSETQYF
TGTGCCAGCAGCCCGCGACTAGCGGGAAGTGAGACCCAGTACTTC
>TRBV2|-|TRBJ2-5|few
CATHGAAEGETQYF
TGTGCCACCCATGGGGCCGCCGAGGGGGAGACCCAGTACTTC
>TRBV5-1|TRBD2|TRBJ2-7|many
CASDREESTRRQYF
TGCGCCAGCGATCGGGAGGAGAGCACCCGACGCCAGTACTTC
>TRBV30|-|TRBJ1-2|few
CAWRSGKGRGYTF
TGTGCCTGGAGGTCAGGGAAGGGACGCGGCTACACCTTC
>TRBV12-3/TRBV12-4|TRBD1|TRBJ2-3|few
CASADRGRDTQYF
TGTGCCAGTGCCGACAGGGGTAGGGATACGCAGTATTTT